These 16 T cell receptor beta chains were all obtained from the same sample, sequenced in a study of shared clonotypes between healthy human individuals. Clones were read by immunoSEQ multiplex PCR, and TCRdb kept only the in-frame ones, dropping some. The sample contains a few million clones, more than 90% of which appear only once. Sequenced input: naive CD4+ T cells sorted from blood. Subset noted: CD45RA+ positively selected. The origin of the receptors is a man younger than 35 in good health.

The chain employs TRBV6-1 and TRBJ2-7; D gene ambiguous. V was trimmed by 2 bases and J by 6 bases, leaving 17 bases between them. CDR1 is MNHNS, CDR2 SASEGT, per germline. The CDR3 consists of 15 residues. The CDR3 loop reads CASSERLTPGVEQYF. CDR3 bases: TGTGCCAGCAGTGAAAGGCTGACGCCTGGCGTCGAGCAGTACTTC.

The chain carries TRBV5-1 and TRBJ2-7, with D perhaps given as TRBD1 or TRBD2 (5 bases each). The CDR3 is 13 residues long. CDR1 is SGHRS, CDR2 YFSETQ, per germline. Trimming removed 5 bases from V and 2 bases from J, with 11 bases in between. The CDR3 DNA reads TGCGCCAGCAGACAGGACTCGCCCTACGAGCAGTACTTC. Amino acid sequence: CASRQDSPYEQYF. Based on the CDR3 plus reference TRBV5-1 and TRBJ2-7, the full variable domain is KAGVTQTPRYLIKTRGQQVTLSCSPISGHRSVSWYQQTPGQGLQFLFEYFSETQRNKGNFPGRFSGRQFSNSRSEMNVSTLELGDSALYLCASRQDSPYEQYFGPGTRLTVT.

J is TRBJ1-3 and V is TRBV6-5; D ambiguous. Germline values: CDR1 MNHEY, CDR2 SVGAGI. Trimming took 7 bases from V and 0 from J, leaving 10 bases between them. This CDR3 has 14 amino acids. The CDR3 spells CASKKDISGNTIYF. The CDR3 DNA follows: TGTGCCAGCAAAAAAGACATCTCTGGAAACACCATATATTTT.

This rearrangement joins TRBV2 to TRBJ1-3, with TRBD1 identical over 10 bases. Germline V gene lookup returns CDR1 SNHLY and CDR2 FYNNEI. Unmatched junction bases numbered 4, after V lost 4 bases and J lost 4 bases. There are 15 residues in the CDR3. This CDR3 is CASSGQGAIGNTIYF. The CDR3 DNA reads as TGTGCCAGCAGTGGACAGGGGGCTATCGGAAACACCATATATTTT.

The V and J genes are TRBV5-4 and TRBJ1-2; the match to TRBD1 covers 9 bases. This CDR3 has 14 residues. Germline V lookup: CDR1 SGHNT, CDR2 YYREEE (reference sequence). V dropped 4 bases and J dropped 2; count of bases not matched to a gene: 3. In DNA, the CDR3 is TGTGCCAGCAGCGTCGGGACAGGGAACTATGGCTACACCTTC. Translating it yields CASSVGTGNYGYTF.

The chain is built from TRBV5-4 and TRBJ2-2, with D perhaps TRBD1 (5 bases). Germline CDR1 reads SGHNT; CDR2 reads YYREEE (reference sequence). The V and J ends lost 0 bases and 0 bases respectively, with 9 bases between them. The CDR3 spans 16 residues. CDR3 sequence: CASSLVRGPNTGELFF. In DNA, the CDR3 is TGTGCCAGCAGCTTGGTTAGGGGCCCGAACACCGGGGAGCTGTTTTTT.

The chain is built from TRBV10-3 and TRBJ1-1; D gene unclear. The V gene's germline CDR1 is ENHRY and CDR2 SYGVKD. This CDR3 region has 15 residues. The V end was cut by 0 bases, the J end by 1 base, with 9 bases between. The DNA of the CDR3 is TGTGCCATCAGTGAGTCACTACAGACGAACACTGAAGCTTTCTTT. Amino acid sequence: CAISESLQTNTEAFF.

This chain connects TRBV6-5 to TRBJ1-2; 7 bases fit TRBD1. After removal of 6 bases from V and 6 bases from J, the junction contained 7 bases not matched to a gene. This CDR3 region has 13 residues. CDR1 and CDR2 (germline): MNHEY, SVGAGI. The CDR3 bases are TGTGCCAGCAGACAGGGGTTGGGGAATGGCTACACCTTC. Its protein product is CASRQGLGNGYTF.

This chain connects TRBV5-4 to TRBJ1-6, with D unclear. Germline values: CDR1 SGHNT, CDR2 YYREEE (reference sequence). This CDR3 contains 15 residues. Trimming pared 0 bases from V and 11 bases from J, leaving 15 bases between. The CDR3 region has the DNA TGTGCCAGCAGCTTGGCCGGGAGTGACCCGACACCCCTCCACTTT. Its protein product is CASSLAGSDPTPLHF.

Here the CDR3 DNA reads TGTGCCAGCAGTTCCCTTCCCGACAGGGAAAAGGCTTACGAGCAGTACTTC. As protein: CASSSLPDREKAYEQYF. V usage is TRBV28 and J usage is TRBJ2-7; 7 nucleotides line up with TRBD1. Germline V gene data show CDR1 as MDHEN and CDR2 as SYDVKM. The CDR3 has 17 amino acids. With V trimmed by 4 bases and J by 4 bases, 16 bases remained unmatched.

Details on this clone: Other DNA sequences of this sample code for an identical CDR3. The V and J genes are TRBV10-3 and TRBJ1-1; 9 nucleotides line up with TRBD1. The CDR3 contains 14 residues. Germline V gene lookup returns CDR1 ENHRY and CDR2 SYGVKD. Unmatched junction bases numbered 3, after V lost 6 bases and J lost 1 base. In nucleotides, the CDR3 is TGTGCCATCAGCCCGGGACAGGGGAACACTGAAGCTTTCTTT. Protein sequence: CAISPGQGNTEAFF.

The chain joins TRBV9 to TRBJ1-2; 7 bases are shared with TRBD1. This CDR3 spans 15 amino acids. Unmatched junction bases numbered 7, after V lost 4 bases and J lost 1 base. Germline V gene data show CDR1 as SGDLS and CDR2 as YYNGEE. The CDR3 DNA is TGTGCCAGCAGCTCGCGACAGGGATTTAACTATGGCTACACCTTC. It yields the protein CASSSRQGFNYGYTF.

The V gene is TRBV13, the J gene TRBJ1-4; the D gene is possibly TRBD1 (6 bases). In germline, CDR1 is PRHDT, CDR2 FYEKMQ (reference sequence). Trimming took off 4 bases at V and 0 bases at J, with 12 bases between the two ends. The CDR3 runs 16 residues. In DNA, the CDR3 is TGTGCCAGCAGCTCGACAGGAGCGGCAACTAATGAAAAACTGTTTTTT. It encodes CASSSTGAATNEKLFF.

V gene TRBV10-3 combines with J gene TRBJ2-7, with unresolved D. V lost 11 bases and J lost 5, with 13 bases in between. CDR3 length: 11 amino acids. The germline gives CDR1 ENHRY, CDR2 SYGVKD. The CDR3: CASTHGDEQYF. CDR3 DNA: TGTGCCTCTACCCATGGGGACGAGCAGTACTTC.

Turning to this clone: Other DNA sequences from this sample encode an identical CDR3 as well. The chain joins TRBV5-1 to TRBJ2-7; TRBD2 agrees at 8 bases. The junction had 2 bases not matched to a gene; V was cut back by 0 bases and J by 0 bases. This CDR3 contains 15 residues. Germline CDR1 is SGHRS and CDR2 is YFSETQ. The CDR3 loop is CASSLGLAGSYEQYF. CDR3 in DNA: TGCGCCAGCAGCTTGGGGCTAGCGGGCTCCTACGAGCAGTACTTC.

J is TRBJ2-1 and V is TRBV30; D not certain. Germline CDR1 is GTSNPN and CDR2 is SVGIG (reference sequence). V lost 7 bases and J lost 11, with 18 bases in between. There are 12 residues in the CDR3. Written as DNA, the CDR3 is TGTGCCTTCTCACCGCAGTTGATGAAGCAGTTCTTC. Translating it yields CAFSPQLMKQFF.